The 20 T cell receptor beta chains below come from one sample, sequenced in a study of long-term antiretroviral therapy in people with HIV. At the survey level, the v3.0 immunoSEQ assay was run. Sequenced by immunoSEQ multiplex PCR; TCRdb stores in-frame clones only, minus some. Among about 33,000 clones, roughly 96% were seen once, and the ten largest hold under 2.5%. The starting material was unsorted PBMCs, obtained 6.6 years after starting antiretroviral therapy. These TCRs come from a man aged 25-45 years with HIV.

Details on this clone: Other DNA sequences of this sample code for an identical CDR3. This chain links TRBV19 with TRBJ1-1; D remains unclear. V lost 8 bases and J 4 bases, leaving 11 bases between the germline ends. In germline, CDR1 is LNHDA, CDR2 SQIVND (reference sequence). This CDR3 is built from 12 residues. Here the CDR3 reads CASGHRGTEAFF. The CDR3 nucleotides are TGTGCCAGTGGTCATCGGGGCACTGAAGCTTTCTTT.

V and J are TRBV19 and TRBJ1-6; no clear D gene. CDR1 LNHDA and CDR2 SQIVND come from the germline V gene (reference sequence). CDR3 length: 13 residues. V was cut by 4 bases and J by 10 bases, with 11 bases left in between. The chain's CDR3 is CASSNWDLSPLHF. In DNA, the CDR3 is TGTGCCAGTAGTAACTGGGATCTGTCACCCCTCCACTTT.

The DNA of the CDR3 is TGTGCCAGTAGTATAACCGGCGGTCATGGCTACACCTTC. Its translation is CASSITGGHGYTF. J is TRBJ1-2 and V is TRBV19; D not resolved. Germline CDR1 reads LNHDA; CDR2 reads SQIVND (reference sequence). The germline V and J ends were trimmed by 2 bases and 6 bases, with 10 bases remaining between them. There are 13 residues in the CDR3.

The chain recombines TRBV6-5 with TRBJ1-1; D ambiguous. Trimming cost V 2 bases and J 1 base, with 8 bases left between them. Germline V gene sequence: CDR1 MNHEY, CDR2 SVGAGI. The CDR3 consists of 14 residues. CDR3 bases: TGTGCCAGCAGTTACACCCTCTGGAACACTGAAGCTTTCTTT. Its protein is CASSYTLWNTEAFF.

V usage is TRBV4-1 and J usage is TRBJ1-1; weak D call: TRBD1 (5 bases). The CDR3 runs to 15 residues. Germline V gene sequence: CDR1 MGHRA, CDR2 YSYEKL. V lost 3 bases, J lost 6 bases, and 17 bases lay in between. CDR3 coding DNA: TGCGCCAGCAGCCATGAGTCAGTCGGGGGTTCTGAAGCTTTCTTT. Protein: CASSHESVGGSEAFF.

The rearrangement uses TRBV29-1 and TRBJ2-2, with D perhaps matching TRBD1 or TRBD2 (5 bases each). The CDR3 has 18 amino acids. V was clipped by 1 base and J by 3 bases, with 21 bases between them. CDR1 is SQVTM, CDR2 ANQGSEA, per germline. CDR3 nucleotides: TGCAGCGTTGAAGGTGGGGCCCTGCCCGGGGTAGACACCGGGGAGCTGTTTTTT. This translates into CSVEGGALPGVDTGELFF.

This chain links TRBV7-2 with TRBJ2-3, with D possibly matching TRBD2 (5 bases). The V end was cut by 5 bases, the J end by 0 bases, with 15 bases between. The CDR3 is 16 residues long. Germline loops: CDR1 SGHTA, CDR2 FQGNSA. The CDR3 region is CASSPERTPSTDTQYF. The CDR3 DNA sequence: TGTGCCAGCAGCCCCGAGCGGACTCCTAGCACAGATACGCAGTATTTT.

The rearrangement joins TRBV6-6 to TRBJ1-5; D is possibly TRBD1 (5 bases). Germline CDR1 is MNHNY and CDR2 is SVGAGI (reference sequence). V shed 6 bases and J shed 9 bases, with 12 bases lying between them. This CDR3 region has 12 residues. The CDR3 DNA sequence: TGTGCCAGCAGCCCCCCTGGGGGGCCCCAGCATTTT. Translation gives CASSPPGGPQHF.

The chain links TRBV9 to TRBJ1-5; D is unclear. The CDR3 sequence is 13 residues long. CDR1 and CDR2 from the germline V gene are SGDLS and YYNGEE. V was trimmed by 0 bases and J by 4 bases, leaving 5 bases between them. The CDR3 is CASSVGVNQPQHF. In DNA, the CDR3 is TGTGCCAGCAGCGTAGGGGTAAATCAGCCCCAGCATTTT.

This chain uses TRBV13 with TRBJ1-1; D remains ambiguous. Germline V gives CDR1 PRHDT, CDR2 FYEKMQ (reference sequence). V lost 4 bases to trimming and J lost 0 bases, with 12 bases between them. CDR3 length: 15 amino acids. CDR3 sequence: CASSYLGDMNTEAFF. In DNA form, the CDR3 reads TGTGCCAGCAGCTACCTCGGAGACATGAACACTGAAGCTTTCTTT.

The J gene is TRBJ1-6, the V gene TRBV19; D is uncertain. V shed 4 bases and J shed 7 bases, with 8 bases lying between them. CDR3 length equals 13 residues. CDR1 LNHDA and CDR2 SQIVND come from the germline V gene (reference sequence). The chain's CDR3 is CASSTQRNSPLHF. The CDR3 region has the DNA TGTGCCAGTAGTACCCAAAGGAATTCACCCCTCCACTTT.

V is TRBV7-9 and J is TRBJ2-7, with D perhaps TRBD2 (5 bases). V was trimmed by 1 base and J by 1 base, leaving 14 bases between them. Germline-derived CDR1 and CDR2 are SEHNR and FQNEAQ (reference sequence). The CDR3 length is 16 residues. The CDR3 protein is CASSLEFSQRSYEQYF. The CDR3 nucleotides read TGTGCCAGCAGCTTAGAATTTAGTCAGCGGTCCTACGAGCAGTACTTC. The whole variable domain, remainder taken from reference TRBV7-9 and TRBJ2-7, is DTGVSQNPRHKITKRGQNVTFRCDPISEHNRLYWYRQTLGQGPEFLTYFQNEAQLEKSRLLSDRFSAERPKGSFSTLEIQRTEQGDSAMYLCASSLEFSQRSYEQYFGPGTRLTVT.

The chain employs TRBV11-3 and TRBJ2-7; maybe TRBD1 (6 bases). V was cut by 4 bases and J by 6 bases, with 13 bases left in between. The CDR3 consists of 13 residues. Per the germline V gene, CDR1 is SGHNT and CDR2 is YENEEA. CDR3 DNA: TGTGCCAGCAGCTCGGGACATCTGAGCGAGCAGTACTTC. This encodes CASSSGHLSEQYF.

The V and J genes are TRBV4-3 and TRBJ1-1; D may be TRBD1 (6 bases). V shed 2 bases and J shed 3 bases, with 22 bases lying between them. The length of the CDR3 is 18 residues. Germline V gives CDR1 LGHNA, CDR2 YSLEER. The CDR3 coding sequence is TGCGCCAGCAGCCAATATTCCCCTGGGGACATCGGGGACACTGAAGCTTTCTTT. This codes for CASSQYSPGDIGDTEAFF.

The chain is built from TRBV9 and TRBJ1-1, with D unclear. The V gene's germline CDR1 is SGDLS and CDR2 YYNGEE. The CDR3 contains 12 residues. Deletions cut 7 bases from V and 2 bases from J, with 9 bases between. This CDR3 is CASSRLNTEAFF. CDR3 nucleotide sequence: TGTGCCAGCTCAAGACTAAACACTGAAGCTTTCTTT.

The chain combines TRBV27 with TRBJ2-5; a weak D match, TRBD1 (6 bases). The length of the CDR3 is 14 residues. With 7 bases removed from V and 2 bases from J, the gap between germline ends came to 14 bases. The V gene's germline CDR1 is MNHEY and CDR2 SMNVEV (reference sequence). The CDR3 loop reads CASKRGYGQETQYF. For the CDR3, the DNA is TGTGCCAGCAAAAGGGGGTACGGGCAAGAGACCCAGTACTTC.

The V call is TRBV5-1, the J call TRBJ2-5; 9 bases agree with TRBD2. The ends lost 4 bases at V and 1 base at J; junction bases unmatched: 5. The germline gives CDR1 SGHRS, CDR2 YFSETQ. The CDR3 totals 15 residues. CDR3 amino acids: CASSEASGIQETQYF. Here the CDR3 DNA reads TGCGCCAGCAGCGAGGCTAGCGGGATCCAAGAGACCCAGTACTTC.

The V call is TRBV7-8, the J call TRBJ1-5; tentative D call: TRBD1 (5 bases). From germline, CDR1 is SGHVS and CDR2 FQNEAQ. Trimming removed 0 bases at V and 3 bases at J, with 12 bases between. The length of the CDR3 is 16 residues. The CDR3 loop reads CASSLAQGTYNQPQHF. In DNA, the CDR3 is TGTGCCAGCAGCTTAGCGCAAGGGACCTACAATCAGCCCCAGCATTTT.

The CDR3 sequence is CASSEYGRENYGYTF. The DNA for the CDR3 is TGTGCCAGCAGTGAATATGGGAGGGAGAACTATGGCTACACCTTC. The chain is built from TRBV25-1 and TRBJ1-2; D is ambiguous. The CDR3 contains 15 residues. CDR1 MGHDK and CDR2 SYGVNS come from the germline V gene. V lost 0 bases and J lost 2, with 10 bases in between.

The genes are TRBV19 and TRBJ2-1, with no clear D. Trimming stripped 1 base from V and 7 bases from J, with 8 bases between. The CDR3 contains 13 residues. Germline V lookup: CDR1 LNHDA, CDR2 SQIVND (reference sequence). The CDR3 loop reads CASSIGAGNEQFF. As DNA, the CDR3 is TGTGCCAGTAGTATAGGAGCCGGGAATGAGCAGTTCTTC.